This T cell receptor (beta chain) came from a study of cytomegalovirus exposure and HLA in healthy donors. The CDR3 loop spans 13 amino acids. V lost 4 bases and J 4 bases, leaving 13 bases between the germline ends. Germline values: CDR1 GTSNPN, CDR2 SVGIG (reference sequence). Primers for the PCR totalled 60 Vbeta and 13 Jbeta. Sequencing used immunoSEQ multiplex PCR; TCRdb keeps in-frame clones, though not all of them. Of roughly 100,000 clones listed, roughly three quarters were seen once; the top ten hold roughly 1.9%. Sequenced sample: PBMCs. The clonotype comes from a middle-aged woman in good health and CMV-seronegative. This chain joins TRBV30 and TRBJ1-1, with D possibly TRBD1 on 6 matching bases. The CDR3 is CAWNRVVGTEAFF. The CDR3 DNA reads as TGTGCCTGGAACAGGGTCGTTGGCACTGAAGCTTTCTTT.